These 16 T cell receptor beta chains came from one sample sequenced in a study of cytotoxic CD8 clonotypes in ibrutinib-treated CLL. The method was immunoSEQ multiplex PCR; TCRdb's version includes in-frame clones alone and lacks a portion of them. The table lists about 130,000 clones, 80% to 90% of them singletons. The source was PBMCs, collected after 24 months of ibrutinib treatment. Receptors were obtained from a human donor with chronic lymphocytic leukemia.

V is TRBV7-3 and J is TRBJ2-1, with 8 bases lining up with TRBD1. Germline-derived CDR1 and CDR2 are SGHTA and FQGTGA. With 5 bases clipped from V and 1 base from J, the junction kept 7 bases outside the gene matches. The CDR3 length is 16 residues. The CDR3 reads CASSPGQAESYNEQFF. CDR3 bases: TGTGCCAGCAGCCCGGGACAGGCTGAATCCTACAATGAGCAGTTCTTC. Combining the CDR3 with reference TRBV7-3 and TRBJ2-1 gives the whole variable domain GAGVSQTPSNKVTEKGKYVELRCDPISGHTALYWYRQSLGQGPEFLIYFQGTGAADDSGLPNDRFFAVRPEGSVSTLKIQRTERGDSAVYLCASSPGQAESYNEQFFGPGTRLTVL.

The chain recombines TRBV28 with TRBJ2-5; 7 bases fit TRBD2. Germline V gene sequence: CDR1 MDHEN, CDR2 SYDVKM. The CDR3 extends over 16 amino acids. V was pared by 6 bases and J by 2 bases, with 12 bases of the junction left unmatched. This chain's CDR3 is CASSQFGGSGQETQYF. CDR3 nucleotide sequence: TGTGCCAGCAGCCAGTTTGGGGGTAGCGGGCAAGAGACCCAGTACTTC.

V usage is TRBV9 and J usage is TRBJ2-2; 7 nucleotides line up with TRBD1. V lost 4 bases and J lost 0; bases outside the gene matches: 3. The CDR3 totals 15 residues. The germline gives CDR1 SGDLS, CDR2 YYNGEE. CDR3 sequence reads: CASSNRGANTGELFF. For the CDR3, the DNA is TGTGCCAGCAGCAACAGGGGCGCGAACACCGGGGAGCTGTTTTTT. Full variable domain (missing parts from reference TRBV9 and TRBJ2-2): DSGVTQTPKHLITATGQRVTLRCSPRSGDLSVYWYQQSLDQGLQFLIQYYNGEERAKGNILERFSAQQFPDLHSELNLSSLELGDSALYFCASSNRGANTGELFFGEGSRLTVL.

The CDR3 sequence is CASSLGGATAGNEQYF. CDR3 coding DNA: TGCGCCAGCAGCCTCGGGGGGGCGACAGCGGGCAACGAGCAGTACTTC. The V and J genes are TRBV4-3 and TRBJ2-7; 8 bases fit TRBD2. Germline V gives CDR1 LGHNA, CDR2 YSLEER. The CDR3 has 16 amino acids. V gave up 4 bases and J gave up 5 bases; unmatched junction bases: 13.

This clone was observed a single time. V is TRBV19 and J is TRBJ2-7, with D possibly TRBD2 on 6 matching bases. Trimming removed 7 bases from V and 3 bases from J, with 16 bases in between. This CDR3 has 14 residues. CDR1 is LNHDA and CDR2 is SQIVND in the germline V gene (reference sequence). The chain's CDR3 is CASNVEGLNYEQYF. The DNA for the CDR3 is TGTGCCAGTAACGTGGAGGGGCTAAACTACGAGCAGTACTTC.

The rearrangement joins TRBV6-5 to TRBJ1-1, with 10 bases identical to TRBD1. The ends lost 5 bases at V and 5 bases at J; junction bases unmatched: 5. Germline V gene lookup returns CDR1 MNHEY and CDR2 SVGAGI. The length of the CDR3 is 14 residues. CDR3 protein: CASSPGTGVTEAFF. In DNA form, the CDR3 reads TGTGCCAGCAGTCCCGGGACAGGGGTGACTGAAGCTTTCTTT.

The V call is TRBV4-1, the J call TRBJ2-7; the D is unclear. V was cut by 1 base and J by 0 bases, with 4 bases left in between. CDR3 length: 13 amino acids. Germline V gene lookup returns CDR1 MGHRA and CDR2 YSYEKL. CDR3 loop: CASSQGHSYEQYF. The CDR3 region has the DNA TGCGCCAGCAGCCAAGGGCACTCCTACGAGCAGTACTTC.

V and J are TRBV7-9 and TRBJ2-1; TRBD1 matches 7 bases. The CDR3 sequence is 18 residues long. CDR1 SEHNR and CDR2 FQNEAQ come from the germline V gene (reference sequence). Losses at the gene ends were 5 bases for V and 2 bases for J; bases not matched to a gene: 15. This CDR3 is CASSVIPNRGIPYNEQFF. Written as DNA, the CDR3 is TGTGCCAGCAGCGTGATACCAAACAGGGGTATCCCCTACAATGAGCAGTTCTTC.

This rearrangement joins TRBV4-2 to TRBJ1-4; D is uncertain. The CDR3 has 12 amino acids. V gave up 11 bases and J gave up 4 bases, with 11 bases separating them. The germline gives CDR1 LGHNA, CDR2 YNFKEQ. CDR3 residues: CASRRVNEKLFF. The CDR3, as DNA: TGTGCCTCGAGGAGGGTTAATGAAAAACTGTTTTTT.

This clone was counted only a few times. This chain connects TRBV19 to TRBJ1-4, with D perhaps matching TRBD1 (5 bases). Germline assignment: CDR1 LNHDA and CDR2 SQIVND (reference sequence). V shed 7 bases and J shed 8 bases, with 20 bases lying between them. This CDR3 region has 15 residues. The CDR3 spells CASTLWGRDTEKLFF. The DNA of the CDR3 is TGTGCCAGTACCCTATGGGGCAGGGATACGGAAAAACTGTTTTTT.

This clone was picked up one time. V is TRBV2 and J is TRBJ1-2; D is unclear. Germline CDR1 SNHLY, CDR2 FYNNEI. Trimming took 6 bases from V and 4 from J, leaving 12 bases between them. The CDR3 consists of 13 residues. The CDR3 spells CASRPGLSYGYTF. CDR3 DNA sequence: TGTGCCAGCAGGCCGGGCCTTAGCTATGGCTACACCTTC.

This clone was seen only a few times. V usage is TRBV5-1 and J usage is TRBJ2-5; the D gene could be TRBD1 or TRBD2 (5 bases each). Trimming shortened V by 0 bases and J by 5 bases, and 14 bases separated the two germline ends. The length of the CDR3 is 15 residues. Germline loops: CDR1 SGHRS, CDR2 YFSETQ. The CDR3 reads CASSLAGDLGETQYF. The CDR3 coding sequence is TGCGCCAGCAGCTTGGCCGGGGACCTTGGGGAGACCCAGTACTTC.

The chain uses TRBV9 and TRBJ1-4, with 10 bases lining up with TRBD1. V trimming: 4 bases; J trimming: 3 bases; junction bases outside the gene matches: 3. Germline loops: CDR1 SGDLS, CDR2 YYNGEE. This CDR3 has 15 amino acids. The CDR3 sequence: CASSPGTGANEKLFF. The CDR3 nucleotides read TGTGCCAGCAGCCCCGGGACAGGGGCTAATGAAAAACTGTTTTTT.

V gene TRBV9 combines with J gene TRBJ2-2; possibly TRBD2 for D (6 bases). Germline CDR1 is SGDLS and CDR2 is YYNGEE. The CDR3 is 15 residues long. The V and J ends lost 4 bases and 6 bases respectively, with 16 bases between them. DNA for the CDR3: TGTGCCAGCAGCCCATATAGCGGTTGGCCCGGGGAGCTGTTTTTT. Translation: CASSPYSGWPGELFF.

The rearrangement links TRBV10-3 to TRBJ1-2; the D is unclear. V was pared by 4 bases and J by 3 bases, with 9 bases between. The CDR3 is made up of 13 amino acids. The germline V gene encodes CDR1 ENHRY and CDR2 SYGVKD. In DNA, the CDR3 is TGTGCCATCAGTGGGAACAGCGACTATGGCTACACCTTC. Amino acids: CAISGNSDYGYTF.

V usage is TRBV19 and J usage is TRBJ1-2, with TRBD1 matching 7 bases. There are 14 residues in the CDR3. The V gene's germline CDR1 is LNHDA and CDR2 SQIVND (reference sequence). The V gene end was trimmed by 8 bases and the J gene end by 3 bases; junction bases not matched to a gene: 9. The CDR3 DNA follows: TGTGCCAGTGAAATACAGGGGCGATACTATGGCTACACCTTC. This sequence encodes CASEIQGRYYGYTF.